This TCR beta chain was observed in a study of blood T cell repertoires in COVID-19. The length of the CDR3 is 11 residues. Germline CDR1 SGHTA, CDR2 FQGNSA. The ends were cut back, 2 bases at V and 9 bases at J, with 4 bases in the middle. Original handling: Reference gene primer amplification gave estimated nucleated cell counts. Profiling relied on immunoSEQ multiplex PCR, and the TCRdb table lists in-frame clones only, not all of them. V, J and clone size are taken as reported in that table, and D and trimming were inferred from the DNA itself. The data contain 200,000 or so clones, 70% to 90% of them singletons.

This sequence was found in an older person with COVID-19, enrolled during active disease. The sample comprised peripheral blood. The chain recombines TRBV7-2 with TRBJ2-2; D gene ambiguous. The CDR3 DNA reads TGTGCCAGCAGCTTATCCAGGGAGCTGTTTTTT. Encoded protein: CASSLSRELFF.